The 7 T cell receptor beta chains below all came from one sample that was sequenced in a study of T-cell memory formation after mild COVID-19. MiXCR, applied by TCRdb to the 5' RACE reads, yields one record per CDR3 protein. The table includes about 420,000 distinct CDR3 sequences, more than 20% detected once. The sequenced sample was PBMCs or a T cell subset sorted from them (not recorded which). The receptors derive from an adult woman who had mild COVID-19 (a few samples of this study predate the infection). Cell type and time point are not known.

This chain uses TRBV4-2 with TRBJ2-1, with D maybe TRBD2 (5 bases). Germline lookup yields CDR1 LGHNA and CDR2 YNFKEQ. This CDR3 spans 16 amino acids. V was cut by 6 bases and J by 7 bases, with 22 bases left in between. CDR3 sequence reads: CASRDDRLAGANEQFF. In DNA form, the CDR3 reads TGTGCCAGCAGGGACGACCGCCTAGCCGGCGCAAATGAGCAGTTCTTC.

For the CDR3, the DNA is TGTGCCAGCAGCCCCCTTTCTACTAGCGGGGGTTACGAGCAGTACTTC. It yields the protein CASSPLSTSGGYEQYF. The chain has TRBV7-9 and TRBJ2-7; 11 positions agree with TRBD2. J gave up 4 bases and V 5 bases, and 10 bases lay outside the gene matches. Germline V CDR1 and CDR2: SEHNR, FQNEAQ (reference sequence). This CDR3 comprises 16 residues.

V gene TRBV4-3 combines with J gene TRBJ2-7, with 7 bases fitting TRBD1. The V gene end was trimmed by 0 bases and the J gene end by 1 base; junction bases not matched to a gene: 9. The CDR3 runs 17 residues. Per germline, CDR1 LGHNA and CDR2 YSLEER. In nucleotides, the CDR3 is TGCGCCAGCAGCCAAGATATGGGAACAGGGGCTTCCTACGAGCAGTACTTC. This translates into CASSQDMGTGASYEQYF.

This clonotype was counted a few times. This chain joins TRBV5-1 and TRBJ2-3, with a weak D call TRBD2 (6 bases). Per germline, CDR1 SGHRS and CDR2 YFSETQ. Trimming pared 4 bases from V and 2 bases from J, leaving 17 bases between. The CDR3 has 16 residues. CDR3: CASSGYGTPDTDTQYF. CDR3 coding DNA: TGCGCCAGCAGCGGGTACGGGACTCCTGACACAGATACGCAGTATTTT.

This clonotype has only a few counts. The J gene is TRBJ1-1, the V gene TRBV6-5, with D hard to call. The germline V gene encodes CDR1 MNHEY and CDR2 SVGAGI. The V gene lost 2 bases and the J gene lost 4 bases, with 20 bases spanning the gap. The CDR3 has 17 amino acids. This chain's CDR3 is CASSYLDVSGLFTEAFF. CDR3 DNA sequence: TGTGCCAGCAGTTACCTAGACGTCTCCGGGTTGTTCACTGAAGCTTTCTTT.

V usage is TRBV2 and J usage is TRBJ2-2; 7 positions agree with TRBD1. With 11 bases clipped from V and 5 bases from J, the junction kept 11 bases outside the gene matches. CDR1 is SNHLY and CDR2 is FYNNEI in the germline V gene. The CDR3 is 14 residues long. CDR3 nucleotide sequence: TGTGCCGGCATTAGGGACAGAGGTACCGGGGAGCTGTTTTTT. Protein: CAGIRDRGTGELFF.

This clonotype occurred a few times. The chain couples TRBV30 to TRBJ1-6, with 8 nucleotides matching TRBD1. With 0 bases clipped from V and 7 bases from J, the junction kept 5 bases outside the gene matches. Germline lookup yields CDR1 GTSNPN and CDR2 SVGIG (reference sequence). The CDR3 runs 15 residues. CDR3 nucleotides: TGTGCCTGGAGTGTCCCAGGGGGCCTAAATTCACCCCTCCACTTT. The encoded protein is CAWSVPGGLNSPLHF.